Below, 27 T cell receptor beta chains from the same sample are listed, as sequenced in a study of cytomegalovirus exposure and HLA in healthy donors. PCR primers comprised 60 Vbeta and 13 Jbeta primers. Some clones are missing from TCRdb's copy, which holds only in-frame ones; the method was immunoSEQ multiplex PCR. Of 150,000 or so clones in the sample, over 65% were seen once. The sequencing sample was made of PBMCs. The receptors come from a man aged 35-49 years in good health and CMV-seropositive.

The chain combines TRBV6-1 with TRBJ1-2, with a weak D call TRBD1 (5 bases). V lost 6 bases and J lost 4, with 9 bases in between. The CDR3 loop spans 12 amino acids. Per the germline V gene, CDR1 is MNHNS and CDR2 is SASEGT. CDR3 protein: CASSPGPYGYTF. Here the CDR3 DNA reads TGTGCCAGCAGCCCAGGGCCCTATGGCTACACCTTC.

The genes are TRBV2 and TRBJ1-5; 7 nucleotides line up with TRBD1. Germline V gene data show CDR1 as SNHLY and CDR2 as FYNNEI. This CDR3 contains 15 residues. V dropped 6 bases and J dropped 4; count of bases not matched to a gene: 9. DNA for the CDR3: TGTGCCAGCAGAGGTGTAGGGGGCGAAAATCAGCCCCAGCATTTT. This translates into CASRGVGGENQPQHF.

V and J are TRBV7-2 and TRBJ2-7; 8 bases align to TRBD2. Losses at the gene ends were 0 bases for V and 0 bases for J; bases not matched to a gene: 10. The CDR3 extends over 18 amino acids. The V gene's germline CDR1 is SGHTA and CDR2 FQGNSA. The CDR3 protein is CASSLAFSLAGRSYEQYF. CDR3 sequence (DNA): TGTGCCAGCAGCTTAGCGTTTTCTTTAGCGGGACGCTCCTACGAGCAGTACTTC.

This chain links TRBV29-1 with TRBJ2-3; TRBD2 matches at 7 bases. Germline values: CDR1 SQVTM, CDR2 ANQGSEA. Losses at the gene ends were 8 bases for V and 2 bases for J; bases not matched to a gene: 7. CDR3 size: 13 residues. The DNA of the CDR3 is TGCAGCTCGCGGGAGTCTTTCACAGATACGCAGTATTTT. Translating it yields CSSRESFTDTQYF.

The V gene is TRBV5-6, the J gene TRBJ1-1; D might be TRBD1 (5 bases). The germline V gene encodes CDR1 SGHDT and CDR2 YYEEEE. The germline V and J ends were trimmed by 1 base and 4 bases, with 8 bases remaining between them. This CDR3 has 13 residues. The CDR3: CASSLWGGTEAFF. The CDR3 region has the DNA TGTGCCAGCAGCTTGTGGGGGGGCACTGAAGCTTTCTTT.

This clone was seen a single time. J is TRBJ2-4 and V is TRBV7-9, with D possibly TRBD2 on 5 matching bases. This CDR3 has 15 residues. Germline V gene data show CDR1 as SEHNR and CDR2 as FQNEAQ (reference sequence). Trimming removed 7 bases at V and 0 bases at J, with 13 bases between. The CDR3, as DNA: TGTGCCAGCACCACCAGCGGAATAGCCAAAAACATTCAGTACTTC. Translated: CASTTSGIAKNIQYF.

This clone was detected only a few times. The V and J genes are TRBV7-6 and TRBJ2-2; D may be TRBD2 (5 bases). This CDR3 has 16 amino acids. V was cut by 1 base and J by 3 bases, with 12 bases left in between. Looked up from germline, CDR1 is SGHVS and CDR2 is FNYEAQ. The CDR3 sequence: CASSLGGVVDTGELFF. As DNA, the CDR3 is TGTGCCAGCAGCTTAGGGGGAGTAGTTGACACCGGGGAGCTGTTTTTT.

This chain connects TRBV5-1 to TRBJ2-1, with no clear D. V shed 0 bases and J shed 9 bases, with 10 bases lying between them. This CDR3 spans 13 amino acids. Germline V gene lookup returns CDR1 SGHRS and CDR2 YFSETQ. The DNA for the CDR3 is TGCGCCAGCAGCTTGGTCGGTGTGAGTGAGCAGTTCTTC. Translating it yields CASSLVGVSEQFF.

The chain recombines TRBV6-6 with TRBJ1-5, with a possible D match to TRBD1 (5 bases). This CDR3 spans 13 amino acids. Germline CDR1 is MNHNY and CDR2 is SVGAGI (reference sequence). The ends were cut back, 2 bases at V and 7 bases at J, with 9 bases in the middle. The CDR3 DNA reads TGTGCCAGCAGTTACGCGGGGGGACAGCCCCAGCATTTT. Amino acids: CASSYAGGQPQHF.

This rearrangement joins TRBV5-6 to TRBJ1-2; a weak D match, TRBD1 (5 bases). Trimming took 0 bases from V and 4 from J, leaving 10 bases between them. Germline V gene data show CDR1 as SGHDT and CDR2 as YYEEEE. The CDR3 runs to 14 residues. The chain's CDR3 is CASSLGGLGYGYTF. The CDR3 DNA reads TGTGCCAGCAGCTTGGGGGGCTTGGGCTATGGCTACACCTTC.

J is TRBJ2-5 and V is TRBV29-1; D is possibly TRBD2 (5 bases). CDR1 is SQVTM, CDR2 ANQGSEA, per germline. The CDR3 spans 12 residues. Trimming took 4 bases from V and 5 from J, leaving 11 bases between them. Here the CDR3 reads CSVARERETQYF. In nucleotides, the CDR3 is TGCAGCGTTGCGAGGGAACGGGAGACCCAGTACTTC.

The gene calls are TRBV6-1 and TRBJ1-3, with 7 nucleotides matching TRBD1. Germline V gives CDR1 MNHNS, CDR2 SASEGT. The CDR3 contains 12 residues. J lost 4 bases, V lost 11 bases, and 5 bases had no gene match. The CDR3 nucleotides read TGTGCCGGCGGGACAGCAGGAAACACCATATATTTT. Translation: CAGGTAGNTIYF.

V usage is TRBV5-1 and J usage is TRBJ2-1; no clear D gene. CDR3 size: 11 residues. V dropped 4 bases and J dropped 10 bases, with 9 bases sitting between them. Germline V CDR1 and CDR2: SGHRS, YFSETQ. DNA of the CDR3: TGCGCCAGCAGCATAACAGAAGAGCAGTTCTTC. Its translation: CASSITEEQFF.

The chain recombines TRBV15 with TRBJ2-3, with TRBD1 matching 9 bases. The V gene end was trimmed by 5 bases and the J gene end by 2 bases; junction bases not matched to a gene: 8. The CDR3 consists of 16 residues. CDR1 is LNHNV and CDR2 is YYDKDF in the germline V gene (reference sequence). The CDR3 region has the DNA TGTGCCACCAGCGGTCGACAGGGGGTGATCACAGATACGCAGTATTTT. Amino acid sequence: CATSGRQGVITDTQYF.

This clone was counted once. This chain links TRBV5-1 with TRBJ2-7; 7 nucleotides match TRBD1. The CDR3 runs to 15 residues. V shed 0 bases, J shed 7 bases, and the junction held 10 bases outside the gene matches. The germline V gene encodes CDR1 SGHRS and CDR2 YFSETQ. CDR3 DNA: TGCGCCAGCAGCTTGGAAGGGACAGCGCCTACAGAGCAGTACTTC. Encoded protein: CASSLEGTAPTEQYF.

This chain joins TRBV29-1 and TRBJ1-5; 7 bases are shared with TRBD1. The germline CDR1 and CDR2 sequences are SQVTM and ANQGSEA. The J segment lost 4 bases and the V segment lost 4 bases, leaving 1 base of the junction unmatched. This CDR3 is built from 12 residues. The CDR3 reads CSVGTGNQPQHF. For the CDR3, the DNA is TGCAGCGTTGGGACAGGTAATCAGCCCCAGCATTTT.

This chain joins TRBV6-5 and TRBJ2-5; D call uncertain. CDR3 length equals 11 residues. V was cut by 11 bases and J by 2 bases, with 9 bases left in between. The germline V gene encodes CDR1 MNHEY and CDR2 SVGAGI. CDR3 bases: TGTGCCCGCGAGGCTCAAGAGACCCAGTACTTC. It is translated as CAREAQETQYF.

This clone was seen only once. The genes are TRBV9 and TRBJ1-2, with TRBD1 identical over 9 bases. The CDR3 is 15 amino acids. V was pared by 0 bases and J by 5 bases, with 5 bases of the junction left unmatched. The germline V gene has CDR1 SGDLS and CDR2 YYNGEE. The CDR3 DNA reads TGTGCCAGCAGCGTAGCGACAGGGGGACCTTATGGCTACACCTTC. It yields the protein CASSVATGGPYGYTF.

V gene TRBV6-1 combines with J gene TRBJ1-1, with 9 nucleotides matching TRBD1. CDR1 is MNHNS, CDR2 SASEGT, per germline. V lost 7 bases and J lost 6; bases outside the gene matches: 9. The CDR3 consists of 14 residues. The CDR3 region has the DNA TGTGCCAGCACCGTAACAGGGGGCGAGGCTGAAGCTTTCTTT. Translation: CASTVTGGEAEAFF.

The chain is built from TRBV7-2 and TRBJ2-2; D possibly corresponds to TRBD1 (6 bases). Germline V lookup: CDR1 SGHTA, CDR2 FQGNSA. The length of the CDR3 is 15 residues. V was trimmed by 3 bases and J by 0 bases, leaving 8 bases between them. The CDR3 here is CASSFHRANTGELFF. DNA for the CDR3: TGTGCCAGCAGCTTCCACAGGGCGAACACCGGGGAGCTGTTTTTT.

The rearrangement joins TRBV7-6 to TRBJ2-1, with D perhaps matching TRBD2 (6 bases). The length of the CDR3 is 15 residues. The germline gives CDR1 SGHVS, CDR2 FNYEAQ. The V end lost 5 bases, the J end lost 3 bases, and 14 bases lay between the germline ends. The CDR3 region is CASSPMGGGYNEQFF. In DNA, the CDR3 is TGTGCCAGCAGCCCCATGGGGGGAGGCTACAATGAGCAGTTCTTC.

This clone was detected only once. V gene TRBV7-9 combines with J gene TRBJ2-7, with D possibly matching TRBD2 (6 bases). The V and J ends lost 2 bases and 6 bases respectively, with 14 bases between them. CDR3 length: 14 amino acids. CDR1 SEHNR and CDR2 FQNEAQ come from the germline V gene (reference sequence). CDR3 sequence: CASSLSTRSSEQYF. CDR3 DNA sequence: TGTGCCAGCAGCTTATCGACTAGAAGTAGCGAGCAGTACTTC.

The chain is built from TRBV2 and TRBJ2-3, with TRBD1 matching 7 bases. The CDR3 runs to 14 residues. Trimming cost V 3 bases and J 5 bases; bases outside gene matches: 5. Germline V gene lookup returns CDR1 SNHLY and CDR2 FYNNEI. The DNA for the CDR3 is TGTGCCAGCAGTGATAGGGACAGAGGAGATACGCAGTATTTT. Translation: CASSDRDRGDTQYF.

The chain couples TRBV29-1 to TRBJ2-2, with 11 bases matching TRBD2. The CDR3 is 14 residues long. Germline loops: CDR1 SQVTM, CDR2 ANQGSEA. Unmatched junction bases numbered 4, after V lost 4 bases and J lost 6 bases. The CDR3: CSVVVGLAAGELFF. Here the CDR3 DNA reads TGCAGCGTTGTGGTGGGACTAGCGGCCGGGGAGCTGTTTTTT.

J is TRBJ2-7 and V is TRBV28, with 7 bases lining up with TRBD2. This CDR3 has 15 residues. V shed 5 bases, J shed 0 bases, and the junction held 7 bases outside the gene matches. Germline CDR1 and CDR2: MDHEN and SYDVKM. The CDR3 reads CASSTSGVSSYEQYF. The CDR3 nucleotides read TGTGCCAGCAGTACAAGCGGGGTGAGCTCCTACGAGCAGTACTTC.

The J gene is TRBJ2-7, the V gene TRBV14; TRBD1 might be the D (5 bases). This CDR3 is built from 20 residues. The V gene lost 1 base and the J gene lost 4 bases, with 29 bases spanning the gap. Per germline, CDR1 SGHDN and CDR2 FVKESK. This CDR3 is CASSQVPASAGPAVGYEQYF. CDR3 bases: TGTGCCAGCAGCCAAGTTCCCGCCTCAGCAGGGCCCGCGGTTGGTTACGAGCAGTACTTC.

This clone was seen just once. The CDR3 protein is CASIPRQGGAFF. CDR3 sequence (DNA): TGTGCCAGCATTCCCCGGCAGGGGGGAGCTTTCTTT. The V and J genes are TRBV6-1 and TRBJ1-1, with 7 nucleotides matching TRBD1. The germline V gene encodes CDR1 MNHNS and CDR2 SASEGT. The CDR3 length is 12 residues. Germline trimming cut 7 bases from V and 10 bases from J; bases unmatched to any gene: 9.